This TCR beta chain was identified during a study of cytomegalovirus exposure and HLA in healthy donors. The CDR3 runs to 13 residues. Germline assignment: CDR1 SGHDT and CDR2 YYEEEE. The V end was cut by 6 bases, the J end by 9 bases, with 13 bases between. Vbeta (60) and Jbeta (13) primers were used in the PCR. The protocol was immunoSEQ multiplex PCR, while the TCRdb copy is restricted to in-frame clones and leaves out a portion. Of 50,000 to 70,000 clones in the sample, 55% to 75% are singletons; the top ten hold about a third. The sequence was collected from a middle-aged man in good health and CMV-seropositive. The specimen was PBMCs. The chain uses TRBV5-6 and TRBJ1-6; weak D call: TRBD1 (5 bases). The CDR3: CASTHWGGSPLHF. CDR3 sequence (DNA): TGTGCCAGCACCCATTGGGGGGGTTCACCCCTCCACTTT.